The 17 T cell receptor beta chains reported below all come from one sample, sequenced in a study of low-dose radiotherapy and immunotherapy resistance in tumors. Gene-specific TRAV and TRBV primers were used for first-strand cDNA, covering alpha and beta chains. Over approximately 20 PCR cycles, TCRs were amplified from a constant-region primer and V-primer adapter. TCRdb redid the calling of the reads with MiXCR, one entry per CDR3 protein. The table has 10,000 to 15,000 distinct CDR3 sequences, about three fifths seen once. The receptors were sampled from a human donor with advanced metastatic prostate, ovarian, gallbladder or colorectal cancer (not recorded which). This table probably holds off-target reads from a library built for another chain.

Only a few counts were recorded for this clonotype. The CDR3, as DNA: TGCAGCACCAGGACAGGGATGAACACTGAAGCTTTCTTT. This gives the protein CSTRTGMNTEAFF. This chain connects TRBV29-1 to TRBJ1-1; 8 bases are shared with TRBD1. Trimming took 8 bases from V and 0 from J; bases not matched to a gene: 5. Germline V gives CDR1 SQVTM, CDR2 ANQGSEA. The CDR3 is 13 residues long. Full variable domain (remainder filled in from reference TRBV29-1 and TRBJ1-1): SAVISQKPSRDICQRGTSLTIQCQVDSQVTMMFWYRQQPGQSLTLIATANQGSEATYESGFVIDKFPISRPNLTFSTLTVSNMSPEDSSIYLCSTRTGMNTEAFFGQGTRLTVV.

The V call is TRBV11-2, the J call TRBJ2-5, with D unclear. The germline gives CDR1 SGHAT, CDR2 FQNNGV. V was cut by 2 bases and J by 1 base, with 8 bases left in between. The CDR3 extends over 14 amino acids. CDR3 nucleotides: TGTGCCAGCAGCTTAAACTACGGCCAAGAGACCCAGTACTTC. The encoded protein is CASSLNYGQETQYF.

This clonotype was seen only a few times. The CDR3 loop reads CSVVVTYEQYF. Here the CDR3 DNA reads TGCAGCGTTGTAGTCACCTACGAGCAGTACTTC. The rearrangement uses TRBV29-1 and TRBJ2-7, with D unresolved. The CDR3 consists of 11 residues. The V end lost 4 bases, the J end lost 2 bases, and 6 bases lay between the germline ends. The V gene's germline CDR1 is SQVTM and CDR2 ANQGSEA.

This sequence joins TRBV5-1 and TRBJ2-1; 8 nucleotides line up with TRBD1. CDR3 length: 17 residues. Per germline, CDR1 SGHRS and CDR2 YFSETQ. The J segment lost 7 bases and the V segment lost 3 bases, leaving 15 bases of the junction unmatched. CDR3: CASSSLRTGPASNEQFF. The CDR3 DNA is TGCGCCAGCAGCTCTCTCCGGACAGGGCCCGCCTCTAATGAGCAGTTCTTC.

This clonotype was observed a handful of times. The V gene is TRBV6-2 or TRBV6-3, the J gene TRBJ2-2, with a tentative D call TRBD1 (5 bases). The CDR3 is 14 amino acids. V dropped 0 bases and J dropped 7 bases, with 9 bases sitting between them. Germline V lookup: CDR1 MNHEY, CDR2 SVGEGT. CDR3 residues: CASSYSGQGGELFF. For the CDR3, the DNA is TGTGCCAGCAGTTACTCGGGGCAAGGCGGGGAGCTGTTTTTT.

In this sample, this clonotype is large. CDR3 amino acids: CASTQGAYEQYF. DNA of the CDR3: TGTGCCAGCACACAGGGGGCTTACGAGCAGTACTTC. J is TRBJ2-7 and V is TRBV28; the match to TRBD1 covers 9 bases. V shed 7 bases, J shed 4 bases, and the junction held 2 bases outside the gene matches. Germline values: CDR1 MDHEN, CDR2 SYDVKM. The length of the CDR3 is 12 residues.

The gene calls are TRBV4-3 and TRBJ1-1; D gene unclear. The CDR3 length is 14 residues. Germline V lookup: CDR1 LGHNA, CDR2 YSLEER. V was shortened by 0 bases and J by 0 bases, with 5 bases between the two germline ends. Here the CDR3 reads CASSQDHLNTEAFF. The CDR3 coding sequence is TGCGCCAGCAGCCAAGACCATTTGAACACTGAAGCTTTCTTT.

V usage is TRBV20-1 and J usage is TRBJ1-5, with D maybe TRBD1 (5 bases). Trimming cost V 6 bases and J 0 bases, with 12 bases left between them. This CDR3 contains 14 residues. Per germline, CDR1 DFQATT and CDR2 SNEGSKA (reference sequence). CDR3 sequence (DNA): TGCAGTGCCCCAGGACACTATAGCAATCAGCCCCAGCATTTT. It encodes CSAPGHYSNQPQHF.

This chain connects TRBV5-1 to TRBJ1-4; 7 bases align to TRBD1. Germline trimming cut 2 bases from V and 6 bases from J; bases unmatched to any gene: 7. Germline-derived CDR1 and CDR2 are SGHRS and YFSETQ. This CDR3 has 15 amino acids. The CDR3 bases are TGCGCCAGCAGCTTTGGGAGGGGGCTCGATGAAAAACTGTTTTTT. It translates to CASSFGRGLDEKLFF.

This clonotype was seen more than once but under ten times. For the CDR3, the DNA is TGTGCCAGCAGTCCCCTCAATCAGCCCCAGCATTTT. As protein: CASSPLNQPQHF. The chain combines TRBV28 with TRBJ1-5, with D unresolved. With 5 bases removed from V and 3 bases from J, the gap between germline ends came to 5 bases. The CDR3 spans 12 residues. Per germline, CDR1 MDHEN and CDR2 SYDVKM.

The chain has TRBV18 and TRBJ1-2, with TRBD1 matching 12 bases. J lost 3 bases, V lost 4 bases, and 3 bases had no gene match. Germline values: CDR1 KGHSH, CDR2 LQKENI. The CDR3 totals 15 residues. CDR3 sequence: CASSHGTGGDYGYTF. The CDR3 coding sequence is TGTGCCAGCTCACACGGGACAGGGGGCGACTATGGCTACACCTTC.

This chain uses TRBV9 with TRBJ1-2; D call uncertain. The CDR3 is made up of 15 amino acids. Trimming removed 0 bases from V and 4 bases from J, with 13 bases in between. CDR1 and CDR2 from the germline V gene are SGDLS and YYNGEE. The CDR3 reads CASSVAPGGSYGYTF. CDR3 nucleotides: TGTGCCAGCAGCGTAGCTCCGGGAGGGAGCTATGGCTACACCTTC.

Only a few counts were recorded for this clonotype. V usage is TRBV7-9 and J usage is TRBJ2-4; D may be TRBD1 (6 bases). Germline CDR1 SEHNR, CDR2 FQNEAQ (reference sequence). The V end lost 1 base, the J end lost 2 bases, and 12 bases lay between the germline ends. This CDR3 comprises 16 residues. The chain's CDR3 is CASSLGAGVSKNIQYF. The CDR3 region has the DNA TGTGCCAGCAGCTTAGGGGCAGGGGTCTCCAAAAACATTCAGTACTTC.

This clonotype was seen a few times. This chain joins TRBV5-1 and TRBJ2-1, with TRBD2 matching 10 bases. CDR3 size: 16 residues. Germline values: CDR1 SGHRS, CDR2 YFSETQ. The V gene end was trimmed by 3 bases and the J gene end by 4 bases; junction bases not matched to a gene: 7. In DNA form, the CDR3 reads TGCGCCAGCAGCTCCCTAGCGGGAGACCTTTACAATGAGCAGTTCTTC. Amino acids: CASSSLAGDLYNEQFF.

The V and J genes are TRBV6-5 and TRBJ2-7; no clear D. V lost 5 bases, J lost 1 base, and 12 bases lay in between. This CDR3 is 14 amino acids long. From germline, CDR1 is MNHEY and CDR2 SVGAGI. CDR3 loop: CASSLWTDSYEQYF. In DNA, the CDR3 is TGTGCCAGCAGTCTGTGGACGGATTCCTACGAGCAGTACTTC.

V is TRBV6-4 and J is TRBJ2-2; the D is unclear. This CDR3 spans 13 amino acids. CDR1 and CDR2 (germline): MRHNA, SNTAGT. V was trimmed by 5 bases and J by 2 bases, leaving 6 bases between them. Here the CDR3 DNA reads TGTGCCAGCAGTCAAACTAACACCGGGGAGCTGTTTTTT. This translates into CASSQTNTGELFF.

This clonotype is a singleton in its sample. This chain uses TRBV7-2 with TRBJ2-3; 7 nucleotides match TRBD2. This CDR3 region has 15 residues. V shed 3 bases, J shed 0 bases, and the junction held 3 bases outside the gene matches. CDR1 is SGHTA and CDR2 is FQGNSA in the germline V gene. CDR3 residues: CASSLRESSTDTQYF. In DNA form, the CDR3 reads TGTGCCAGCAGCTTGCGGGAGTCTAGCACAGATACGCAGTATTTT.